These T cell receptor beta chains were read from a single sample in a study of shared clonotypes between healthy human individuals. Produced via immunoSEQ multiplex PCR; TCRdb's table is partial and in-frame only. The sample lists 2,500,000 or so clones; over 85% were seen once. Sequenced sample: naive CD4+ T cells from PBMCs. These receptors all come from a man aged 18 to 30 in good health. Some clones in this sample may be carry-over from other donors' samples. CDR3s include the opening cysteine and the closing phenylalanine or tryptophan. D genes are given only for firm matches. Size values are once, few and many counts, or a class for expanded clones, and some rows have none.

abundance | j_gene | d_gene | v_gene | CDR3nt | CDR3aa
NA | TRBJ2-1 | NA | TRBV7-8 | TGTGCCAGCAGCTTAATACACCAATACAATGAGCAGTTCTTC | CASSLIHQYNEQFF
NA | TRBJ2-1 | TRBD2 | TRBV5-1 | TGCGCCAGCAGGAGGGGAGCGGGAGGGCCTAGGGGCCTTGAGCAGTTCTTC | CASRRGAGGPRGLEQFF
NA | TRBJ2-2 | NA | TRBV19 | TGTGCCAGTAGTCATCGGACGGACACCGGGGAGCTGTTTTTT | CASSHRTDTGELFF
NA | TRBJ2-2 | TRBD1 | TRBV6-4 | TGTGCCAGCAGTAACAGGGGGCTGAACACCGGGGAGCTGTTTTTT | CASSNRGLNTGELFF
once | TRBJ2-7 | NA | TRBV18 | TGTGCCAGCTCGCCTACACAGGGCCCGTCCTACGAGCAGTACTTC | CASSPTQGPSYEQYF
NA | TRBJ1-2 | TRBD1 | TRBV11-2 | TGTGCCAGCAGACGAATCCCAAGAGACAGGGAACTTAACTATGGCTACACCTTC | CASRRIPRDRELNYGYTF
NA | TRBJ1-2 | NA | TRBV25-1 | TGTGCCAGCAGTGCGTCGACGGACGGGCGCGAGGGCTACACCTTC | CASSASTDGREGYTF
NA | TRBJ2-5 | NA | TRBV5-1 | TGCGCCAGCGCCCGGGGGACAGACCAAGAGACCCAGTACTTC | CASARGTDQETQYF
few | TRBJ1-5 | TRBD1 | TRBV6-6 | TGTGCCAGCAGTCCGCAGGGGGCAGGCAATCAGCCCCAGCATTTT | CASSPQGAGNQPQHF
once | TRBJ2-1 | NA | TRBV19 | TGTGCCAGTAGTATCTTTAGTGGGGATGAGCAGTTCTTC | CASSIFSGDEQFF
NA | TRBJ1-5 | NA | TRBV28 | TGTGCCAGCAGCGCCAGGGGTCAGCCCCAGCATTTT | CASSARGQPQHF
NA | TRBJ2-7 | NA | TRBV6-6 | TGTGCCAGCCGCTACATAGCCCTCTCCTACGAGCAGTACTTC | CASRYIALSYEQYF
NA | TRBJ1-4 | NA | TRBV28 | TGTGCCAGCAGGCCTACCTGGCGCCGGGGCGTCGGTAATGAAAAACTGTTTTTT | CASRPTWRRGVGNEKLFF
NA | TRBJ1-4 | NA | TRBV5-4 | TGTGCCAGCAGCGCGGGGGGGGCTAGGACTAATGAAAAACTGTTTTTT | CASSAGGARTNEKLFF
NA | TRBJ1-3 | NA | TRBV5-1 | TGCGCCAGCAGCTTGGAGTGGCCCTCTGGAAACACCATATATTTT | CASSLEWPSGNTIYF
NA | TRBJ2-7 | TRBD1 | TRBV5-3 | TGTGCCAGAAGCTTGGCCTTACCGGGACAGTCCTACGAGCAGTACTTC | CARSLALPGQSYEQYF
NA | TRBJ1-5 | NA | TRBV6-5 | TGTGCCAGCAGTTACTCGTTCGGTGAAAATCAGCCCCAGCATTTT | CASSYSFGENQPQHF
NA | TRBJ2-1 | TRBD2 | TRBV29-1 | TGCAGCGTTCGAAGCGGGGCATACAATGAGCAGTTCTTC | CSVRSGAYNEQFF
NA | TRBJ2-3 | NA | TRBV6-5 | TGTGCCAGCAGTTCCCTAGGAGGGGTACAAGCCACGCAGTATTTT | CASSSLGGVQATQYF
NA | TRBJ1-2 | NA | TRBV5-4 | TGTGCCAGCAGCTTGGCCTACGGAGATGGCTACACCTTC | CASSLAYGDGYTF
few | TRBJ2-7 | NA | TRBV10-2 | TGCGCCAGCAGGAAGGGGCCGGGGAACTACGAGCAGTACTTC | CASRKGPGNYEQYF
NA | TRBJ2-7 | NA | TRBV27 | TGTGCCAGCAGTTTTCGGCCGGTGAGAGACGAGCAGTACTTC | CASSFRPVRDEQYF
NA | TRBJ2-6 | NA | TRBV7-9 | TGTGCCAGCAGCCCTGGGAATTCTGGGGCCAACGTCCTGACTTTC | CASSPGNSGANVLTF
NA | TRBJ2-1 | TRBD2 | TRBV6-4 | TGTGCCAGCAGTGACAGGGGACTAGCGGGCGCCAATGAGCAGTTCTTC | CASSDRGLAGANEQFF
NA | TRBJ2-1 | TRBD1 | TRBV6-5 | TGTGCCAGCAGGAAAGATACGGGACAGGGATATGAGCAGTTCTTC | CASRKDTGQGYEQFF
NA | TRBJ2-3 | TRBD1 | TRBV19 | TGTGCCAGTAGCCAGGGGGCTGGGTTACTGTATGCGCAGTATTTT | CASSQGAGLLYAQYF
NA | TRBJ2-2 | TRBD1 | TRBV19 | TGTGCCAGCTCGCCCGCGGGGACAGGGTCCACCGGGGAGCTGTTTTTT | CASSPAGTGSTGELFF
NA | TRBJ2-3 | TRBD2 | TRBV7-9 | TGTGCCAGCAGCCTTCCGACTAGCGGGGGAGGTGGGAGCACAGATACGCAGTATTTT | CASSLPTSGGGGSTDTQYF
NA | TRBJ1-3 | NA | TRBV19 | TGTGCCAGTAGGCCGGTCGGAAACTCTGGAAACACCATATATTTT | CASRPVGNSGNTIYF
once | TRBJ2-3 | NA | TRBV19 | TGTGCCTCTCTAGGCGCAGGGGGGTTTTCAGATACGCAGTATTTT | CASLGAGGFSDTQYF
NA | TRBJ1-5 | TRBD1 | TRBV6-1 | TGTGCCAGCAGTGGGTTCCCCGGGACAGATAGCAATCAGCCCCAGCATTTT | CASSGFPGTDSNQPQHF
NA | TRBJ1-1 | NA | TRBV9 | TGTGCCAGCAGCGGATGGGGGGCGGGAAACACTGAAGCTTTCTTT | CASSGWGAGNTEAFF
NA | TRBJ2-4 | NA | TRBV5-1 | TGCGCCAGCAGCTTGGCCCCGACAGGGAGGAACATTCAGTACTTC | CASSLAPTGRNIQYF
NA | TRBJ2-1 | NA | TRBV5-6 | TGTGCCAGCAGCCAGCCCTCTGGGTTCCGCGAGCAGTTCTTC | CASSQPSGFREQFF
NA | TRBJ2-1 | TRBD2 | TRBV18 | TGTGCCAGCTCACCAGGACTAGCGGGAAACAATGAGCAGTTCTTC | CASSPGLAGNNEQFF
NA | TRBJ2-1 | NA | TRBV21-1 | TGTGCCAGCAGCAATCCCGGCGTAACAAGAGGAGACAATGAGCAGTTCTTC | CASSNPGVTRGDNEQFF
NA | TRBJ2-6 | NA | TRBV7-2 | TGTGCCAGCAGCACCCGGGGCGCGAGCTCTGGGGCCAACGTCCTGACTTTC | CASSTRGASSGANVLTF
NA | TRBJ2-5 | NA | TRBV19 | TGTGCCAGTAGCCTAGGGGGGAGAGGCCAAGAGACCCAGTACTTC | CASSLGGRGQETQYF
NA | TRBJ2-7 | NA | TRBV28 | TGTGCCAGCAGTTTATGGGACGCGGCCTACGAGCAGTACTTC | CASSLWDAAYEQYF
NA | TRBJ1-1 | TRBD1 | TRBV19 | TGTGCCAGTAGTTTCCGATCACAGGGGAGGGGGAAGAACACTGAAGCTTTCTTT | CASSFRSQGRGKNTEAFF
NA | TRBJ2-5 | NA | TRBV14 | TGTGCCAGCAGCCAAGTTAGGGGAGAGACCCAGTACTTC | CASSQVRGETQYF
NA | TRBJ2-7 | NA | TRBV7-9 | TGTGCCAGCAGCCCGGCAACGGGGAGGGGGGTATCGGGCGAGCAGTACTTC | CASSPATGRGVSGEQYF
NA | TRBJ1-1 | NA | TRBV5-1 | TGCGCCAGCACCCTGGAGACCTTCGCTGAAGCTTTCTTT | CASTLETFAEAFF
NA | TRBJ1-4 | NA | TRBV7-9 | TGTGCCAGCAGCGGGGGAGAAAAACTGTTTTTT | CASSGGEKLFF
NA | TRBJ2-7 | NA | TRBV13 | TGTGCCAGCAGCTCTCATAGGGGCTCCTACGAGCAGTACTTC | CASSSHRGSYEQYF
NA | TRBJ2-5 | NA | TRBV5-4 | TGTGCCAGCAGCTTATCCGGACCTCGAGAGACCCAGTACTTC | CASSLSGPRETQYF
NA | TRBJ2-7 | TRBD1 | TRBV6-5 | TGTGCCAGCAGTTTGGGAGACAGGGGCGGTGAGCAGTACTTC | CASSLGDRGGEQYF
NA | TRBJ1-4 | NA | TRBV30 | TGTGCCTGGAGTGTAAGGATTAATGAAAAGCTGTTTTTT | CAWSVRINEKLFF
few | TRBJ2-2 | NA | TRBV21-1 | TGTGCCAGCAGACCGACGGGGGAGGATAGGGGCTTTTTGGGCACCGGGGAGCTGTTTTTT | CASRPTGEDRGFLGTGELFF
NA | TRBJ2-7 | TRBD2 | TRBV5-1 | TGCGCCAGCAGCTTGGGGTCTAGCGGGGCAACCTACGAGCAGTACTTC | CASSLGSSGATYEQYF
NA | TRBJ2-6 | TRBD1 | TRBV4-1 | TGCGCCAGCAGCCCAGGGACAGGGATCTCTGGGGCCAACGTCCTGACTTTC | CASSPGTGISGANVLTF
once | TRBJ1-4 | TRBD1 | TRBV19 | TGTGCCAGTAGTGCGGGACAGGGGGCAATAACAACTAATGAAAAACTGTTTTTT | CASSAGQGAITTNEKLFF
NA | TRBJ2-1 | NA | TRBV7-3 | TGTGCCAGCAGCCTAATGCACCTCAATGAGCAGTTCTTC | CASSLMHLNEQFF